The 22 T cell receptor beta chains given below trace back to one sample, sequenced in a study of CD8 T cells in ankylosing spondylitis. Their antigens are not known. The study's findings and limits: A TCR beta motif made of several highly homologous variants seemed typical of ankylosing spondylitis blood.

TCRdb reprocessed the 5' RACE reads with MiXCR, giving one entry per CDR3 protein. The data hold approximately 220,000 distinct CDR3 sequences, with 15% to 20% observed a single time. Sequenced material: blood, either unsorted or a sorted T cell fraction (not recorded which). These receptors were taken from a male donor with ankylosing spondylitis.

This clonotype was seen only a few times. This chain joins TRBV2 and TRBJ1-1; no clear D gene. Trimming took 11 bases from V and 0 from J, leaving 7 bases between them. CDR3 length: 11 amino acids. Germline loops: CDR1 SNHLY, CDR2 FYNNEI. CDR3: CAVQMNTEAFF. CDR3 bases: TGTGCCGTTCAGATGAACACTGAAGCTTTCTTT.

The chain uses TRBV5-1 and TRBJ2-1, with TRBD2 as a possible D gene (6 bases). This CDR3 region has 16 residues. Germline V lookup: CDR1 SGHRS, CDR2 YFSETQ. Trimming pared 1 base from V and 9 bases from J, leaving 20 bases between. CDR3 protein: CASSLLSWGGVIEQFF. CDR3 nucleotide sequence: TGCGCCAGCAGCTTGCTAAGTTGGGGCGGGGTGATTGAGCAGTTCTTC.

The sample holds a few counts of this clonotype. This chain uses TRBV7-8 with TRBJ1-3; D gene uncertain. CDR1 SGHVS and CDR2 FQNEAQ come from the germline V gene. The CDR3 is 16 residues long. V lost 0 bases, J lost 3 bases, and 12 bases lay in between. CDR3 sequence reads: CASSLADSTVGNTIYF. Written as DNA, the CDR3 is TGTGCCAGCAGCTTAGCGGATTCGACCGTTGGAAACACCATATATTTT.

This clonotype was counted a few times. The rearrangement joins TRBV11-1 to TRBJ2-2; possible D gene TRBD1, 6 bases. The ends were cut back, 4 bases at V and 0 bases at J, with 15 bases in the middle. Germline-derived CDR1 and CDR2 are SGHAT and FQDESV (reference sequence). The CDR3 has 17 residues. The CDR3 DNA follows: TGTGCCAGCAGCTACCTACGACAGGACGCGAACACCGGGGAGCTGTTTTTT. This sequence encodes CASSYLRQDANTGELFF.

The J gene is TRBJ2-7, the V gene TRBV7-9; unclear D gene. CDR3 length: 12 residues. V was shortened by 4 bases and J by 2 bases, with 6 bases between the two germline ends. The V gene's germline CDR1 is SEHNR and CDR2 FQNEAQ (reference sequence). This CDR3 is CASSSQAYEQYF. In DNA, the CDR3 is TGTGCCAGCAGCTCCCAAGCCTACGAGCAGTACTTC.

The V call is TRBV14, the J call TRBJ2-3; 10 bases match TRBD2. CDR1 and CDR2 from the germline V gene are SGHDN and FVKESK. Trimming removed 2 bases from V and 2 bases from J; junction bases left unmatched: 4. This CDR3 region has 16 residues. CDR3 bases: TGTGCCAGCAGCCAAATACTAGCGGGGATCACAGATACGCAGTATTTT. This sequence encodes CASSQILAGITDTQYF.

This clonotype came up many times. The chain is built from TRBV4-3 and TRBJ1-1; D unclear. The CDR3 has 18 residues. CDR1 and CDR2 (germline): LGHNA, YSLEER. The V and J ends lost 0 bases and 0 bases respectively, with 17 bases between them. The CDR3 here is CASSQEWTQVQMNTEAFF. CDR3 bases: TGCGCCAGCAGCCAAGAGTGGACGCAGGTCCAAATGAACACTGAAGCTTTCTTT.

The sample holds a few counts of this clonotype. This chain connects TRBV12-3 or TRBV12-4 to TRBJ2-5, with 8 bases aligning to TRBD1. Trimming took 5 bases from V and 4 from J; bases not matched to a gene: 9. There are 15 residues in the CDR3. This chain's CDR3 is CASSPGMTGAETQYF. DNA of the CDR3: TGTGCCAGCAGTCCCGGGATGACAGGGGCAGAGACCCAGTACTTC.

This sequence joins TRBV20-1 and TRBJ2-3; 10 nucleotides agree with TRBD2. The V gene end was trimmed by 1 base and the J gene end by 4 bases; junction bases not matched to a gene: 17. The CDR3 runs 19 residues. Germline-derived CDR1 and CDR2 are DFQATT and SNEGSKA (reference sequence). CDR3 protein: CSARVGISGGTNPPDTQYF. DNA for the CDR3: TGCAGTGCTAGAGTGGGTATTAGCGGGGGGACTAACCCCCCAGATACGCAGTATTTT.

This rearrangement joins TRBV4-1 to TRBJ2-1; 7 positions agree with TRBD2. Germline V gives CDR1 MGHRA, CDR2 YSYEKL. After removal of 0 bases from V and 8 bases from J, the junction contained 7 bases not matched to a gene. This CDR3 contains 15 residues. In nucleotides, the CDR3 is TGCGCCAGCAGCCAAGAAAGGGGTGGGGGGGATGAGCAGTTCTTC. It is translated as CASSQERGGGDEQFF.

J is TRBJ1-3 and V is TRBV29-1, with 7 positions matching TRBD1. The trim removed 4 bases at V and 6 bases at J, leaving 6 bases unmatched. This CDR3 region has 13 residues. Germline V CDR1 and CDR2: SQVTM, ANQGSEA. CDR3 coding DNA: TGCAGCGTTGTGGGGACAGTAAAAAACACCATATATTTT. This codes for CSVVGTVKNTIYF.

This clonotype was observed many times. CDR3 sequence: CASSIGTSVYNEQFF. The CDR3, as DNA: TGTGCCAGTAGTATCGGGACTAGCGTCTACAATGAGCAGTTCTTC. J is TRBJ2-1 and V is TRBV19, with 10 bases identical to TRBD2. The CDR3 has 15 residues. The V segment lost 3 bases and the J segment 3 bases; nucleotides outside the gene matches: 2. The germline gives CDR1 LNHDA, CDR2 SQIVND (reference sequence).

Here the CDR3 DNA reads TGCAGTGCGACCGACGGCGTTAGTGGGAGGGCGGGCGAGCAGTACTTC. Translation gives CSATDGVSGRAGEQYF. J is TRBJ2-7 and V is TRBV20-1; 7 bases fit TRBD2. The V gene end was trimmed by 6 bases and the J gene end by 6 bases; junction bases not matched to a gene: 20. CDR1 and CDR2 from the germline V gene are DFQATT and SNEGSKA (reference sequence). This CDR3 has 16 amino acids.

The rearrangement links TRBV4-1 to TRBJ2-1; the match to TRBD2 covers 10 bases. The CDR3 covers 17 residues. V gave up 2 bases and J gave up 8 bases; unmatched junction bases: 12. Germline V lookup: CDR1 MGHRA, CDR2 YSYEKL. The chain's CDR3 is CASSQPPVGLASDEQFF. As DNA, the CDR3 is TGCGCCAGCAGCCAACCACCTGTGGGACTAGCGAGCGATGAGCAGTTCTTC.

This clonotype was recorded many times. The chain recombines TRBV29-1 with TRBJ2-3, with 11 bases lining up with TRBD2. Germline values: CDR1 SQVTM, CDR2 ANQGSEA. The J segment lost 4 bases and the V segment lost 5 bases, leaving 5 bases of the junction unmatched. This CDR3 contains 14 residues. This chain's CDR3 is CSVYSGGAADTQYF. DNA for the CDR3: TGCAGCGTTTATAGCGGGGGGGCCGCAGATACGCAGTATTTT.

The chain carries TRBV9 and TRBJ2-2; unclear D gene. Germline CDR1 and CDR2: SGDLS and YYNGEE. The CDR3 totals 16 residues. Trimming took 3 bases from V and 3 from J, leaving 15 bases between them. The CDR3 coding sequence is TGTGCCAGCAGCGATGGACCGAGTCGGGACACCGGGGAGCTGTTTTTT. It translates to CASSDGPSRDTGELFF.

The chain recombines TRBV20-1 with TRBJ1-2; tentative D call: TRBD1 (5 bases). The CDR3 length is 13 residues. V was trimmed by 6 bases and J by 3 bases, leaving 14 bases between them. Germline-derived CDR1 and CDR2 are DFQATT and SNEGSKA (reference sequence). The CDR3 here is CSADQGLYYGYTF. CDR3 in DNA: TGCAGTGCAGATCAGGGTTTGTACTATGGCTACACCTTC.

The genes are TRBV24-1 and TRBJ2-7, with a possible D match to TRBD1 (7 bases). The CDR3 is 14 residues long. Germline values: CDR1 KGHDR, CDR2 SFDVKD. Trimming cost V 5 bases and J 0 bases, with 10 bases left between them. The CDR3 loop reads CATSGQGGSYEQYF. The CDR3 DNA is TGTGCCACCAGTGGCCAGGGGGGCTCCTACGAGCAGTACTTC.

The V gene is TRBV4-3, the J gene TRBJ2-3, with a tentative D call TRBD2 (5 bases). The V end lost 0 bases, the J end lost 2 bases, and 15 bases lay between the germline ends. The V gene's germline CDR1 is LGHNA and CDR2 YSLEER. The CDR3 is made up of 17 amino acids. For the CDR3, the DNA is TGCGCCAGCAGCCAAGATCGAGAACTAGACCCCACAGATACGCAGTATTTT. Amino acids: CASSQDRELDPTDTQYF.

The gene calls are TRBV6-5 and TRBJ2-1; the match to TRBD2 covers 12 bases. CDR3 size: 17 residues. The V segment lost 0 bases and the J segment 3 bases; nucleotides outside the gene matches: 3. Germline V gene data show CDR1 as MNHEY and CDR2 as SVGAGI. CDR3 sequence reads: CASSYSTSGRVYNEQFF. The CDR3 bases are TGTGCCAGCAGTTACTCGACTAGCGGGAGAGTCTACAATGAGCAGTTCTTC.

CDR3 amino acids: CASSNRDFPYEQYF. Here the CDR3 DNA reads TGTGCCAGCAGTAACCGGGACTTTCCCTACGAGCAGTACTTC. The J gene is TRBJ2-7, the V gene TRBV2, with a tentative D call TRBD2 (6 bases). V was trimmed by 5 bases and J by 2 bases, leaving 13 bases between them. Germline lookup yields CDR1 SNHLY and CDR2 FYNNEI. The CDR3 sequence is 14 residues long.

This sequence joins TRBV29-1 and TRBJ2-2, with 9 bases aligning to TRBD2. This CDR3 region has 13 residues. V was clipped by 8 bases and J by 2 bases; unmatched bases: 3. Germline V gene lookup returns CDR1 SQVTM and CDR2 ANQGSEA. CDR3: CSFSGGNTGELFF. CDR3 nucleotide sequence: TGCAGCTTTAGCGGGGGCAACACCGGGGAGCTGTTTTTT.